This T cell receptor (beta chain) stems from a study of cytomegalovirus exposure and HLA in healthy donors. In the study overall: The 120 or so validation repertoires used a platform that matched the one used for the roughly 700 first-cohort repertoires, as a later analysis reported.

The germline CDR1 and CDR2 sequences are SNHLY and FYNNEI. V lost 7 bases to trimming and J lost 5 bases; unmatched junction nucleotides: 7. This CDR3 contains 15 residues. For this clone: The antigen is unknown.

TCRdb's copy holds only in-frame clones and misses some; the assay was immunoSEQ multiplex PCR. The sample yields some 210,000 clones, 83% seen once. Study-level points and caveats: A few chains linked to CMV were shown in vitro to be specific for CMV antigens. High specificity and sensitivity for cytomegalovirus status were reported for the classifier. Most TCRs appeared rarely, but some public TCRs recurred in many donors.

This receptor was identified in a woman aged 18-35 years in good health and CMV-seronegative. The rearrangement joins TRBV2 to TRBJ2-5; TRBD2 matches at 13 bases. The sequenced material came from PBMCs. The CDR3 region has the DNA TGTGCCAGCAACGGACTAGCGGGGGTTCCGGAGACCCAGTACTTC. Its translation: CASNGLAGVPETQYF.